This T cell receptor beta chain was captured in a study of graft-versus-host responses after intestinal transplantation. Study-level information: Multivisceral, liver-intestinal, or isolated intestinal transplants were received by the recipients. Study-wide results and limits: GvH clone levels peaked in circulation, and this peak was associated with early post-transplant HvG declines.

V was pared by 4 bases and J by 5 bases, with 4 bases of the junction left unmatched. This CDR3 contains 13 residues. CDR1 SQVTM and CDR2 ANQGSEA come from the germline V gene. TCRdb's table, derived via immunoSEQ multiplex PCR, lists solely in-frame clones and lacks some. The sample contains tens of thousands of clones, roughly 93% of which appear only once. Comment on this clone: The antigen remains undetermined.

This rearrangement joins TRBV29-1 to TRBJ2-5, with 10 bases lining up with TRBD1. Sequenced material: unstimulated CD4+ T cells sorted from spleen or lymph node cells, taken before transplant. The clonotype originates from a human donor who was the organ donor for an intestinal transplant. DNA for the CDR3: TGCAGCGTTGGACAGGGGGCTAAGGAGACCCAGTACTTC. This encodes CSVGQGAKETQYF.